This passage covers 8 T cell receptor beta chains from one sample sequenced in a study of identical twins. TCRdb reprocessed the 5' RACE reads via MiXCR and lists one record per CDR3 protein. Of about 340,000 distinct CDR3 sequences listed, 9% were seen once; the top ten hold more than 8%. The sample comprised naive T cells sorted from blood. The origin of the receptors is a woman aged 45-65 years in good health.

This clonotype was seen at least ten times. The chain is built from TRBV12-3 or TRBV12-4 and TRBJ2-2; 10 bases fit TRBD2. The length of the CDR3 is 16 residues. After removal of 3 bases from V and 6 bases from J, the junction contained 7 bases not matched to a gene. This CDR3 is CASSFGVLAGPGELFF. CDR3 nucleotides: TGTGCCAGCAGTTTCGGGGTACTAGCGGGACCCGGGGAGCTGTTTTTT.

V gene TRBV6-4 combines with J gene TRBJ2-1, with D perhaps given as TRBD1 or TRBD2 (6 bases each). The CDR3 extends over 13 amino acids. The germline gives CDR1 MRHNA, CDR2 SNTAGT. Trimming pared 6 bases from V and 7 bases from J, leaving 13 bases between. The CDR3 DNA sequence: TGTGCCAGCAGCATGGAGGGGGGTAATGAGCAGTTCTTC. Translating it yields CASSMEGGNEQFF.

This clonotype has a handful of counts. The CDR3 spells CASSLHPPAQGLADNEQFF. Written as DNA, the CDR3 is TGTGCCAGCAGTTTGCACCCACCCGCTCAGGGACTAGCGGACAATGAGCAGTTCTTC. V gene TRBV12-3 or TRBV12-4 combines with J gene TRBJ2-1; 11 bases are shared with TRBD2. The length of the CDR3 is 19 residues. J lost 5 bases, V lost 3 bases, and 15 bases had no gene match.

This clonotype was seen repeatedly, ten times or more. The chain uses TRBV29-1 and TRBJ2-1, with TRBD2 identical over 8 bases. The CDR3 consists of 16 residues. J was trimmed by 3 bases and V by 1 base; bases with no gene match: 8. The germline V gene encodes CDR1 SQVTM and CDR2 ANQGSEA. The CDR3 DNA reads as TGCAGCGTTGAAGGGGGTAAGGGACTAGGCTACAATGAGCAGTTCTTC. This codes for CSVEGGKGLGYNEQFF.

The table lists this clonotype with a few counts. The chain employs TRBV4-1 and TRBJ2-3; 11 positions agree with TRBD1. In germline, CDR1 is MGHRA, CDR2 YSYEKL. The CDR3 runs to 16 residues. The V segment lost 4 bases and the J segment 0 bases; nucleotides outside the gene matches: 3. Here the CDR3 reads CASSLDRGRSTDTQYF. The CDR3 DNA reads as TGCGCCAGCAGCCTGGACAGGGGGCGAAGCACAGATACGCAGTATTTT.

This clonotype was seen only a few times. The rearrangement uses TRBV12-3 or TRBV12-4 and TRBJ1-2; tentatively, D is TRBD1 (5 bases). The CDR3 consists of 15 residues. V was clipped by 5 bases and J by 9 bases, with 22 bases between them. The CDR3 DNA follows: TGTGCCAGCAGTCATGGTTCGGGACCATCCGGGCGCTACACCTTC. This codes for CASSHGSGPSGRYTF.

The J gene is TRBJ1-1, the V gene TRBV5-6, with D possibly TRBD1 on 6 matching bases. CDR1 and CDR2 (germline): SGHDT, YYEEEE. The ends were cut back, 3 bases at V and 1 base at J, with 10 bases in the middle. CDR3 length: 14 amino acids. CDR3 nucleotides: TGTGCCAGCAGCTCGACAGGAGGGAACACTGAAGCTTTCTTT. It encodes CASSSTGGNTEAFF.

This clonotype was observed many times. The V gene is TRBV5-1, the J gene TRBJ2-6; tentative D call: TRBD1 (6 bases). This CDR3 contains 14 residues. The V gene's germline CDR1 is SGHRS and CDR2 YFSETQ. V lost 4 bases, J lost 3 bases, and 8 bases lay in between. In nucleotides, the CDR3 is TGCGCCAGCAGCGCACAGGGTGGGGCCAACGTCCTGACTTTC. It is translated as CASSAQGGANVLTF.